The sequence of this TCR beta chain was determined in a study of blood T cell repertoires in COVID-19. Study overall: COVID-19 samples collected from the United States, Italy and Spain covered acute and convalescent phases.

Participant ages covered about 18 to 90 years across some 25 US areas. Participants were placed into cohorts based on the clinical history they reported. Germline lookup yields CDR1 SGHKS and CDR2 YYEKEE (reference sequence). The CDR3 loop spans 14 amino acids. Trimming took 0 bases from V and 9 from J, leaving 13 bases between them. Authors' processing steps: Reference gene primer amplification in the assay estimated nucleated cell counts. Libraries were prepared by immunoSEQ multiplex PCR; TCRdb keeps only in-frame clonotypes and omits some of them. V, J and clone size derive from that table, while D and trimming were established from the DNA sequence. The sample holds 250,000 or so clones; around 90% are singletons and the top ten take approximately 4%.

The specimen sequenced was PBMCs or T cells enriched from blood (not recorded which). The TCR comes from a woman aged 25 to 39 with acute COVID-19. The J gene is TRBJ1-3, the V gene TRBV5-5; D is unclear. CDR3: CASSLELSESTIYF. CDR3 DNA sequence: TGTGCCAGCAGCTTGGAGCTATCCGAGAGCACCATATATTTT.